This T cell receptor (beta chain) was obtained from a study of shared clonotypes between healthy human individuals. In regard to this clone: As yet, its antigen is unknown.

V dropped 2 bases and J dropped 4 bases, with 12 bases sitting between them. The CDR3 sequence is 14 residues long. From germline, CDR1 is SGHDT and CDR2 YYEEEE. Naivety among CD8 cells was defined by CD45RO negativity and positive CCR7 selection, thereby excluding terminally differentiated effector memory CD45RA+ cells. Study-level results: In having few donors, the study represented limited genetic and exposure-history diversity. Non-shared clonotypes had lower generation probabilities than clonotypes shared by all four sorted-subset donors.

Each replicate PCR on the sorted subsets used 150 to 200 ng DNA (around 30,000 T cell genomes). Only in-frame clones appear in the TCRdb table, and some are missing; sequencing was by immunoSEQ multiplex PCR. Of approximately 720,000 clones in the sample, approximately 90% are singletons; the top ten hold 20% to 25%. The sequencing input was naive CD8+ T cells sorted from blood. The V call is TRBV5-6, the J call TRBJ1-1; D is possibly TRBD1 (5 bases). This sequence originates from a man aged 25 to 40 in good health. The DNA for the CDR3 is TGTGCCAGCAGCTTTCTGGGGGTGGGCACTGAAGCTTTCTTT. Encoded protein: CASSFLGVGTEAFF.